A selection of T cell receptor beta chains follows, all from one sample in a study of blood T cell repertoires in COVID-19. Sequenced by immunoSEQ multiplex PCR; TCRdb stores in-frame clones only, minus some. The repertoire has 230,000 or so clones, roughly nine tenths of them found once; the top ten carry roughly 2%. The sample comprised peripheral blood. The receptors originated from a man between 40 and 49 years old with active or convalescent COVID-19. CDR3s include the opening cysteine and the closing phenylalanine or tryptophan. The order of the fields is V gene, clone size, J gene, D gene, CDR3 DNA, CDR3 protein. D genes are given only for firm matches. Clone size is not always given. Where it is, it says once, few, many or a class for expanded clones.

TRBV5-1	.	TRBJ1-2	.	TGCGCCAGCAGCTTAGGCGGAAACTATGGCTACACCTTC	CASSLGGNYGYTF
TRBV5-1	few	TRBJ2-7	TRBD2	TGCGCCAGCAGCGCCAACCCAGCGGGGGCCTCCTACGAGCAGTACTTC	CASSANPAGASYEQYF
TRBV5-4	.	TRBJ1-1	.	TGTGCCGCCTCGGGGGGGGGTGTTCTTGAAGCTTTCTTT	CAASGGGVLEAFF
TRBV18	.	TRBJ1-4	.	TGTGCCAGCTCACCAATGGGGGCGGCCAATGAAAAACTGTTTTTT	CASSPMGAANEKLFF
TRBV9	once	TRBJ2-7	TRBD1	TGTGCCAGCAGCGTAGCAGGACAGGGCGTCGAGCAGTACTTC	CASSVAGQGVEQYF
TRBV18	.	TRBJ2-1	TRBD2	TGTGCCAGCTCCGTAGCGGGAGGTGACAATGAGCAGTTCTTC	CASSVAGGDNEQFF
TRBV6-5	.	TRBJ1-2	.	TGTGCCAGCAGTACCGCAGGAAGCTATGGCTACACCTTC	CASSTAGSYGYTF
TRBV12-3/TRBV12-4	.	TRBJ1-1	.	TGTGCCAGCAGTCTGGACGGGGACATGGCTTTCTTT	CASSLDGDMAFF
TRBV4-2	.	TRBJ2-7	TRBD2	TGTGCCAGCAGCCAAGAGGGACTAGCGGGAGTCTCCTACGAGCAGTACTTC	CASSQEGLAGVSYEQYF
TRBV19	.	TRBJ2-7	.	TGTGCCAGTAGTATGGTATTGACGGGCGAGCAGTACTTC	CASSMVLTGEQYF
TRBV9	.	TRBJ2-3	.	TGTGCCAGCAGCCTCTCGTTTACAGATACGCAGTATTTT	CASSLSFTDTQYF
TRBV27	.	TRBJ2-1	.	TGTGCCAGCAAAACGGCGGAGAGAGGCAATGAGCAGTTCTTC	CASKTAERGNEQFF
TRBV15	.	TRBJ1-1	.	TGTGCCACCAGCACTCAGGGGAACACTGAAGCTTTCTTT	CATSTQGNTEAFF
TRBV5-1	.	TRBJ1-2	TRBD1	TGCGCCAGCAGCTTGGGGAGTTCAGTGGGACAGGGGGCACTTGGTGGCTACACCTTC	CASSLGSSVGQGALGGYTF
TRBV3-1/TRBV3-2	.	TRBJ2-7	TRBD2	TGTGCCAGCAGCCAAGATACATTAGCGGGGGATGGCACCTACGAGCAGTACTTC	CASSQDTLAGDGTYEQYF
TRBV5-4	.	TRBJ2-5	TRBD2	TGTGCCAGCAGCACCCAGGGACTAGCGGGCTTACAAGAGACCCAGTACTTC	CASSTQGLAGLQETQYF
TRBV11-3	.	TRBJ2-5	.	TGTGCCAGCAGCTTAGACCCGCGCCTAGGTGGCGAGACCCAGTACTTC	CASSLDPRLGGETQYF
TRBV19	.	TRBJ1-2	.	TGTGCCAGTAGAATGAAACAGAGATATGGCTACACCTTC	CASRMKQRYGYTF